The entry below describes one TCR beta chain. Its antigen is unknown. The CDR3 loop spans 14 amino acids. Trimming at V came to 7 bases and at J to 6 bases, leaving 9 bases not matched to a gene. The germline V gene encodes CDR1 MNHEY and CDR2 SMNVEV (reference sequence). This entry comes from a study of shared clonotypes between healthy human individuals. Profiled with immunoSEQ multiplex PCR; TCRdb holds only in-frame clones, not every one. In the table there are around 1.9 million clones, approximately 94% of which are singletons. Cells designated naive CD8 were CD45RO-negative and were positively selected for CCR7, with terminally differentiated effector memory CD45RA+ cells excluded. General study findings and limits: Across a handful of donors, naive CD4 shared 5% to 6.5%, naive CD8 more than 3%, memory CD4 2% to 2.5%, memory CD8 over 0.3%.

Sequenced sample: naive CD8+ T cells from PBMCs. This TCR was recovered from a young man in good health. Some clones in this sample may be carry-over from other donors' samples. This chain connects TRBV27 to TRBJ2-7, with TRBD2 matching over 10 bases. The CDR3 protein is CASTSLAGETEQYF. For the CDR3, the DNA is TGTGCCAGCACATCGCTAGCGGGAGAAACCGAGCAGTACTTC.